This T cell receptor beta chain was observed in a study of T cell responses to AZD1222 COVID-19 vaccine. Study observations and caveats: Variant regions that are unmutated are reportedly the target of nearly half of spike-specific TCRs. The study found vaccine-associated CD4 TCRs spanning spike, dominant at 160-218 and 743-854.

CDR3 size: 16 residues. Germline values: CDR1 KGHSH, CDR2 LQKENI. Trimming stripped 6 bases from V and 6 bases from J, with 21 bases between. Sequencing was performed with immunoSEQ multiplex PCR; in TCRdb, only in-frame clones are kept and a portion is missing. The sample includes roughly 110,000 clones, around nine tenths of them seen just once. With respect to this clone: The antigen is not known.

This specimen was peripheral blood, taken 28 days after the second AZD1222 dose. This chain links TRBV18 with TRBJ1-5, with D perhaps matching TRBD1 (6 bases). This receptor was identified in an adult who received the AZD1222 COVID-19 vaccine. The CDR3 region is CASSPQGTPNGQPQHF. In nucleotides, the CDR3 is TGTGCCAGCTCGCCCCAGGGGACACCGAACGGTCAGCCCCAGCATTTT.